The T cell receptor beta chain described here comes from a study of blood T cell repertoires in COVID-19. Study in general: Acute and convalescent COVID-19 samples came from the United States, Italy and Spain. PBMCs, B-cell-depleted T cells, or T cells were the source of the cDNA or gDNA that made up the material.

Trimming cost V 4 bases and J 6 bases, with 15 bases left between them. Per the germline V gene, CDR1 is SGHRS and CDR2 is YFSETQ. The CDR3 has 14 residues. Using immunoSEQ multiplex PCR, the repertoire was profiled, and TCRdb retains in-frame clones only, with some absent. The repertoire holds tens of thousands of clones, with around 85% as singletons. The sample was peripheral blood. The receptor was derived from an elderly man in a cohort sampled during active COVID-19. The chain is built from TRBV5-1 and TRBJ2-3; D possibly corresponds to TRBD2 (6 bases). CDR3 sequence reads: CASSPGRGRDTQYF. The DNA for the CDR3 is TGCGCCAGCAGCCCGGGACGTGGGAGGGATACGCAGTATTTT.